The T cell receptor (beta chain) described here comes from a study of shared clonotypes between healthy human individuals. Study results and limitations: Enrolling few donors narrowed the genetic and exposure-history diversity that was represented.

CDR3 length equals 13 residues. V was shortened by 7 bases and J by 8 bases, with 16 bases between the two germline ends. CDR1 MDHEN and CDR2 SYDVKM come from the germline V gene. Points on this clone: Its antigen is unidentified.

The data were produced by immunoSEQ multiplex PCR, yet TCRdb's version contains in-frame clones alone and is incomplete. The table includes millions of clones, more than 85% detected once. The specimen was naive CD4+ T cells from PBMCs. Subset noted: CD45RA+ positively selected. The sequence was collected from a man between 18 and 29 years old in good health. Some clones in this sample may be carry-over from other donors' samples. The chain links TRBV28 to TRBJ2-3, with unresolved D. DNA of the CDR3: TGTGCCAGCACCTTCCCGGCTCGCGCTACGCAGTATTTT. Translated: CASTFPARATQYF.